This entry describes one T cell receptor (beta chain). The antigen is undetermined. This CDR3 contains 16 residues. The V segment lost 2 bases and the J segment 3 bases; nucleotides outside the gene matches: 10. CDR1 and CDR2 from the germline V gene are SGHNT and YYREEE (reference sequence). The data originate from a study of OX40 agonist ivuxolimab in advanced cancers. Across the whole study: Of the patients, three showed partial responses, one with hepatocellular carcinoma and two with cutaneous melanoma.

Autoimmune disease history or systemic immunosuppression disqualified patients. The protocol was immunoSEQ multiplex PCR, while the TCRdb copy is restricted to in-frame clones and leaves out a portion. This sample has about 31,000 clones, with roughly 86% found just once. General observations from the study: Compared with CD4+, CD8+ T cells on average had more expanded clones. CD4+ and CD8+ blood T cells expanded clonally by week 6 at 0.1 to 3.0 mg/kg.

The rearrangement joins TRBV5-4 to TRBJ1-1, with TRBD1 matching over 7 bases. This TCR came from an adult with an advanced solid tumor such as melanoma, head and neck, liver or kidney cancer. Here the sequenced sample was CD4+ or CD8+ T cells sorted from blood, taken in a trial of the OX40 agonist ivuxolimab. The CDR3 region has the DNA TGTGCCAGCAGCTTCGGACAGGCAGGAGGGGACACTGAAGCTTTCTTT. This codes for CASSFGQAGGDTEAFF.